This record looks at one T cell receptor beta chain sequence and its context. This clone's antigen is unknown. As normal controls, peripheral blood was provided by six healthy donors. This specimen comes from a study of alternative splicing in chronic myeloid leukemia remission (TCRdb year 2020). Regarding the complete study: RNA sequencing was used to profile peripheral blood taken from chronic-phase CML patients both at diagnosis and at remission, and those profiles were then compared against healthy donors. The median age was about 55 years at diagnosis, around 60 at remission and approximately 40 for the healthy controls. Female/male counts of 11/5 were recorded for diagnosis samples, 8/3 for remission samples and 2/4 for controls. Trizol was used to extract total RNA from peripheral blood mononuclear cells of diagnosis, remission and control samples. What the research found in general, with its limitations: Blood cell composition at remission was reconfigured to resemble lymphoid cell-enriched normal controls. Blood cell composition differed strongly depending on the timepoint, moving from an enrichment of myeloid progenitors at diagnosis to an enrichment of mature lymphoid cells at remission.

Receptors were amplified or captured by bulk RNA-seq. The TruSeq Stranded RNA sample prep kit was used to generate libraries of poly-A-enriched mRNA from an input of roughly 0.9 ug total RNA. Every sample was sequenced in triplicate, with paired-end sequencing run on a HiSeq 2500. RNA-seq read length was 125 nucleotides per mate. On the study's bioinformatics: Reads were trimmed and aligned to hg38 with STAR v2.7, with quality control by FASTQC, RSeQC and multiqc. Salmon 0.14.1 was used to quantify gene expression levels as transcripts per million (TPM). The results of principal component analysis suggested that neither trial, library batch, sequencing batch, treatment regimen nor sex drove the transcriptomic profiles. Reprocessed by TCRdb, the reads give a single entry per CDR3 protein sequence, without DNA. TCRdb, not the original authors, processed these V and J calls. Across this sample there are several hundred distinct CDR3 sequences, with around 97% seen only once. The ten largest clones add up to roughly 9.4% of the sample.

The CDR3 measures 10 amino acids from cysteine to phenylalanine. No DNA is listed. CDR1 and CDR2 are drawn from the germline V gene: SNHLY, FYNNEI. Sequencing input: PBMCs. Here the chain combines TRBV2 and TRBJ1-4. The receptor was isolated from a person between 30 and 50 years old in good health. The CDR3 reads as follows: CASRGEKLFF.